This T cell receptor (beta chain) was found in a study of shared clonotypes between healthy human individuals. Study-level findings and limits: Sequencing of the sorted subsets was shown by rarefaction to be incomplete despite large depth. Blood was the sole source, and tissue repertoires probably differ.

All donors were healthy HIV-negative adults lacking recent acute infections or vaccinations. This table comes from immunoSEQ multiplex PCR, and its TCRdb copy is limited to in-frame clones, with some not included. The table has 1.4 million or so clones, about 98.5% seen once. This clone has just one count. Its antigen is as yet unknown. The CDR3 length is 14 residues. With V trimmed by 7 bases and J by 1 base, 6 bases remained unmatched. Germline values: CDR1 SNHLY, CDR2 FYNNEI. This TCR was recovered from a man aged 30-40 years in good health. The specimen sequenced was naive CD4+ T cells sorted from blood. Specified subset: CD45RA+ positively selected. This rearrangement joins TRBV2 to TRBJ1-1, with TRBD1 matching 7 bases. CDR3 protein: CASIDREGNTEAFF. The CDR3 bases are TGTGCCAGCATAGACAGGGAGGGGAACACTGAAGCTTTCTTT.